This T cell receptor (beta chain) was observed in a study of T cell responses to AZD1222 COVID-19 vaccine. Study results and caveats: When two AZD1222 doses had been given, Spike-specific TCR breadth and depth rose. Across spike, vaccine-associated CD4 TCRs were found, dominant at 160-218 and 743-854. Clonal diversity was possibly underestimated; the donors were predominantly white British and more often female.

Germline-derived CDR1 and CDR2 are SNHLY and FYNNEI. Trimming shortened V by 4 bases and J by 5 bases, and 9 bases separated the two germline ends. The length of the CDR3 is 13 residues. Libraries were prepared by immunoSEQ multiplex PCR; TCRdb keeps only in-frame clonotypes and omits some of them. There are about 130,000 clones in the sample; about 90% occur only once, and about 10% lies in the top ten. This clone has just a few counts. Its antigen remains unknown. Specimen: peripheral blood, collected on day 0 of AZD1222 vaccination. The chain employs TRBV2 and TRBJ1-5; D unresolved. This TCR derives from an adult in good health. The CDR3 protein is CASSVGGYQPQHF. The CDR3 DNA sequence: TGTGCCAGCAGTGTTGGCGGCTATCAGCCCCAGCATTTT.